This TCR beta chain was documented in a study of glioma-infiltrating T cells after dendritic cell vaccination. Study details: Samples are from glioblastoma patients in Phase I and II dendritic cell vaccine trials.

TCRB CDR3 was amplified from 2 ug genomic DNA or less. The PCR used 60 V beta and 13 J beta primers. Sequenced by immunoSEQ multiplex PCR; TCRdb stores in-frame clones only, minus some. The sample shows over 65,000 clones, less than 85% of them seen only once. This clone was counted between two and nine times. The time point was: after dendritic cell vaccination, including at tumor progression/relapse. V dropped 1 base and J dropped 0 bases, with 6 bases sitting between them. CDR1 is SEHNR and CDR2 is FQNEAQ in the germline V gene (reference sequence). CDR3 size: 14 residues. J is TRBJ1-1 and V is TRBV7-9; D is uncertain. The material sequenced was blood, taken after dendritic cell vaccination. The source is a human donor with glioblastoma. CDR3 nucleotides: TGTGCCAGCAGCTTAGGGGCTATGAACACTGAAGCTTTCTTT. Amino acids: CASSLGAMNTEAFF. The full variable domain, in which reference TRBV7-9 and TRBJ1-1 provide the parts outside the CDR3, is DTGVSQNPRHKITKRGQNVTFRCDPISEHNRLYWYRQTLGQGPEFLTYFQNEAQLEKSRLLSDRFSAERPKGSFSTLEIQRTEQGDSAMYLCASSLGAMNTEAFFGQGTRLTVV.